A single sample is the source of the 4 T cell receptor beta chains below, sequenced in a study of blood T cell repertoires in COVID-19. TCRdb's copy holds only in-frame clones and misses some; the assay was immunoSEQ multiplex PCR. Here the sample spans approximately 60,000 clones, about 90% being singletons. The sequencing input was peripheral blood. These receptors all stem from a woman of 80 years or more with COVID-19, enrolled during active disease.

This rearrangement joins TRBV2 to TRBJ1-5, with D perhaps TRBD1 (5 bases). Deletions cut 2 bases from V and 0 bases from J, with 8 bases between. Germline lookup yields CDR1 SNHLY and CDR2 FYNNEI. The CDR3 runs 15 residues. The CDR3 sequence is CASSEQGSSNQPQHF. For the CDR3, the DNA is TGTGCCAGCAGTGAACAGGGTAGTAGCAATCAGCCCCAGCATTTT.

This chain joins TRBV7-8 and TRBJ2-2; D may be TRBD1 or TRBD2 (6 bases each). Deletions cut 5 bases from V and 5 bases from J, with 18 bases between. The CDR3 sequence is 16 residues long. The germline V gene has CDR1 SGHVS and CDR2 FQNEAQ. The DNA for the CDR3 is TGTGCCAGCAGCCGAGGGGGACTTGGAAGGACCGGGGAGCTGTTTTTT. It specifies CASSRGGLGRTGELFF.

The chain employs TRBV3-1 (or the pseudogene TRBV3-2) and TRBJ2-7; 8 positions agree with TRBD1. Losses at the gene ends were 0 bases for V and 8 bases for J; bases not matched to a gene: 6. The CDR3 totals 14 residues. Germline loops: CDR1 LGHDT, CDR2 YNNKEL (reference sequence). The CDR3 DNA reads TGTGCCAGCAGCCAAGATAACGGACAGGGCAAGCAGTACTTC. Its protein is CASSQDNGQGKQYF.

This clone was found once. The rearrangement joins TRBV9 to TRBJ1-2; maybe TRBD1 (5 bases). The CDR3 consists of 14 residues. The V gene lost 2 bases and the J gene lost 2 bases, with 10 bases spanning the gap. Germline loops: CDR1 SGDLS, CDR2 YYNGEE. The CDR3 region is CASSVTDINYGYTF. The CDR3 DNA sequence: TGTGCCAGCAGCGTGACGGACATCAACTATGGCTACACCTTC.